The present T cell receptor beta chain was sequenced within a study of long-term antiretroviral therapy in people with HIV. At the survey level, the v3.0 immunoSEQ assay was run. Some clones are missing from TCRdb's copy, which holds only in-frame ones; the method was immunoSEQ multiplex PCR. The sample consists of about 31,000 clones, 70% to 90% of them appearing once. V shed 0 bases and J shed 6 bases, with 12 bases lying between them. This CDR3 contains 14 residues. The V gene's germline CDR1 is SGHNT and CDR2 YYREEE (reference sequence). The chain is built from TRBV5-4 and TRBJ1-2; D perhaps matches TRBD1 (5 bases). This sequence originates from a man younger than 30 with HIV. This specimen consisted of unsorted PBMCs, obtained 0.8 years before starting antiretroviral therapy. CDR3 coding DNA: TGTGCCAGCAGCTTGGGGCAGCCGGGGGATGGCTACACCTTC. This gives the protein CASSLGQPGDGYTF.